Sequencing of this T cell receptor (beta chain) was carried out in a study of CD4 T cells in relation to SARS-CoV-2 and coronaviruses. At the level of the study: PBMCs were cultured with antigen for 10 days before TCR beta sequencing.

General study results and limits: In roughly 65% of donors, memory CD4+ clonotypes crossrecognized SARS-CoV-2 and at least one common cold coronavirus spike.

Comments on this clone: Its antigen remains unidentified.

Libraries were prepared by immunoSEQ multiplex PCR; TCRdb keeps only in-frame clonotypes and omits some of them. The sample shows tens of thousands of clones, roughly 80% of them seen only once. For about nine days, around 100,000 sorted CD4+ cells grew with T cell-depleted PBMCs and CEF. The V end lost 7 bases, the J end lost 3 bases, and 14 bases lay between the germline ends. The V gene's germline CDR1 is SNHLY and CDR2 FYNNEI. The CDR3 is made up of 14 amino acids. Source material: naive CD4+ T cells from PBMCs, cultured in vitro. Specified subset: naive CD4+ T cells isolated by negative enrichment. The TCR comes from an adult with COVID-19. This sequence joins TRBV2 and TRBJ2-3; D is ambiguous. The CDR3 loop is CASTRAIQTDTQYF. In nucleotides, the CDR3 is TGTGCCAGCACTCGGGCAATCCAGACAGATACGCAGTATTTT. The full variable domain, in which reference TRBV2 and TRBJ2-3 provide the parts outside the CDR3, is EPEVTQTPSHQVTQMGQEVILRCVPISNHLYFYWYRQILGQKVEFLVSFYNNEISEKSEIFDDQFSVERPDGSNFTLKIRSTKLEDSAMYFCASTRAIQTDTQYFGPGTRLTVL.